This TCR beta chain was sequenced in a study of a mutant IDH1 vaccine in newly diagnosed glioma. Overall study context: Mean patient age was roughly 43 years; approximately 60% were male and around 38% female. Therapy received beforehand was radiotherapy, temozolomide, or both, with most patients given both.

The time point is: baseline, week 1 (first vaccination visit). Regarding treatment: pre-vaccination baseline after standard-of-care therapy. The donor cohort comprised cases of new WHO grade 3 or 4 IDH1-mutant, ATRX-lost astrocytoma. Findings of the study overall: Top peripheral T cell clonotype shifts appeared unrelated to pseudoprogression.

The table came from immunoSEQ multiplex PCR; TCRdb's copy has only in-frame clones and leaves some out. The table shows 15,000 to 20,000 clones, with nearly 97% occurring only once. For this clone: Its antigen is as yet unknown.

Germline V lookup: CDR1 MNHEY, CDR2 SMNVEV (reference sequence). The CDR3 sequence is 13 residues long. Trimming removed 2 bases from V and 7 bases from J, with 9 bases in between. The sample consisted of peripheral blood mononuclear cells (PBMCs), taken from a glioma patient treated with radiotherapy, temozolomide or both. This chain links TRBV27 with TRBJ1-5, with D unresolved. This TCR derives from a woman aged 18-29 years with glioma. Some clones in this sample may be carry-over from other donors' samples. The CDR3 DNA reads TGTGCCAGCAGTTTAAAAGGTGAACAGCCCCAGCATTTT. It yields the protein CASSLKGEQPQHF.